The 29 T cell receptor beta chains below all came from one sample that was sequenced in a study of blood T cell repertoires in COVID-19. Here immunoSEQ multiplex PCR was the method, and the copy in TCRdb shows in-frame clones only, minus some. The table records fewer than 200,000 clones, nearly 80% of them present only once. Sequenced material: peripheral blood. The receptors originated from a woman between 70 and 85 years old with acute or convalescent COVID-19.

J is TRBJ2-1 and V is TRBV2, with 8 nucleotides matching TRBD2. The CDR3 is 14 amino acids. V was clipped by 6 bases and J by 9 bases; unmatched bases: 10. The germline CDR1 and CDR2 sequences are SNHLY and FYNNEI. The DNA for the CDR3 is TGTGCCAGCAGGGTGGCGGGGGGAGGGCGTGAGCAGTTCTTC. It specifies CASRVAGGGREQFF. Filled out from reference TRBV2 and TRBJ2-1, the complete variable domain reads EPEVTQTPSHQVTQMGQEVILRCVPISNHLYFYWYRQILGQKVEFLVSFYNNEISEKSEIFDDQFSVERPDGSNFTLKIRSTKLEDSAMYFCASRVAGGGREQFFGPGTRLTVL.

The V and J genes are TRBV30 and TRBJ1-1; D remains ambiguous. CDR1 and CDR2 from the germline V gene are GTSNPN and SVGIG (reference sequence). The CDR3 contains 14 residues. V lost 3 bases, J lost 3 bases, and 14 bases lay in between. CDR3 nucleotides: TGTGCCTGGAGAAGGAGCGGAGCGGACACTGAAGCTTTCTTT. Its translation is CAWRRSGADTEAFF.

The chain employs TRBV5-1 and TRBJ2-5, with 12 positions matching TRBD1. Germline-derived CDR1 and CDR2 are SGHRS and YFSETQ. V trimming: 2 bases; J trimming: 4 bases; junction bases outside the gene matches: 3. This CDR3 is built from 15 residues. The CDR3 sequence: CASSLGTGGRETQYF. The CDR3, as DNA: TGCGCCAGCAGCTTAGGGACAGGGGGCCGAGAGACCCAGTACTTC.

A single count supports this clone. The chain couples TRBV4-1 to TRBJ2-1; 7 bases fit TRBD1. This CDR3 spans 14 amino acids. Germline V gives CDR1 MGHRA, CDR2 YSYEKL. Unmatched junction bases numbered 4, after V lost 2 bases and J lost 6 bases. The CDR3 spells CASSQRQGGNEQFF. In nucleotides, the CDR3 is TGCGCCAGCAGCCAACGACAGGGTGGCAATGAGCAGTTCTTC.

The chain recombines TRBV24-1 with TRBJ2-7; 7 positions agree with TRBD1. Germline CDR1 and CDR2: KGHDR and SFDVKD. V lost 4 bases to trimming and J lost 2 bases; unmatched junction nucleotides: 7. The CDR3 extends over 15 amino acids. CDR3 region: CATSDSGGRTYEQYF. In DNA form, the CDR3 reads TGTGCCACCAGTGACTCAGGGGGTCGGACCTACGAGCAGTACTTC.

The V gene is TRBV18, the J gene TRBJ1-3; D unresolved. V dropped 2 bases and J dropped 0 bases, with 20 bases sitting between them. This CDR3 comprises 19 residues. CDR1 KGHSH and CDR2 LQKENI come from the germline V gene. The CDR3 coding sequence is TGTGCCAGCTCACCAGATCGTCAGGCATTACGCGACTCTGGAAACACCATATATTTT. This gives the protein CASSPDRQALRDSGNTIYF.

This sequence joins TRBV7-9 and TRBJ2-5; TRBD2 might be the D (5 bases). The germline V and J ends were trimmed by 3 bases and 5 bases, with 7 bases remaining between them. Per the germline V gene, CDR1 is SEHNR and CDR2 is FQNEAQ (reference sequence). This CDR3 is built from 12 residues. The CDR3 DNA sequence: TGTGCCAGCAGCTTCTGGAGGGAGACCCAGTACTTC. Encoded protein: CASSFWRETQYF. Supplemented by reference TRBV7-9 and TRBJ2-5, the full variable domain reads DTGVSQNPRHKITKRGQNVTFRCDPISEHNRLYWYRQTLGQGPEFLTYFQNEAQLEKSRLLSDRFSAERPKGSFSTLEIQRTEQGDSAMYLCASSFWRETQYFGPGTRLLVL.

The V call is TRBV30, the J call TRBJ1-1; no clear D gene. The germline CDR1 and CDR2 sequences are GTSNPN and SVGIG (reference sequence). The CDR3 spans 13 residues. With 4 bases removed from V and 7 bases from J, the gap between germline ends came to 16 bases. The CDR3 DNA reads as TGTGCCTGGAAAAGTAACTACGACGGTGAAGCTTTCTTT. This translates into CAWKSNYDGEAFF.

V and J are TRBV6-6 and TRBJ2-1; TRBD2 aligns across 12 bases. The CDR3 covers 14 residues. The junction had 5 bases not matched to a gene; V was cut back by 8 bases and J by 6 bases. Germline values: CDR1 MNHNY, CDR2 SVGAGI (reference sequence). CDR3 sequence: CASLGLAGTNEQFF. CDR3 DNA sequence: TGTGCCAGCCTCGGACTAGCGGGAACCAATGAGCAGTTCTTC.

The sample holds a few counts of this clone. This rearrangement joins TRBV6-5 to TRBJ1-4; D is uncertain. Trimming pared 7 bases from V and 6 bases from J, leaving 15 bases between. The CDR3 is made up of 14 amino acids. Germline-derived CDR1 and CDR2 are MNHEY and SVGAGI. CDR3 sequence (DNA): TGTGCCAGCACCCATACAGCGGGGTATGAAAAACTGTTTTTT. Its protein is CASTHTAGYEKLFF.

J is TRBJ2-1 and V is TRBV3-1 (or the pseudogene TRBV3-2), with 8 bases fitting TRBD2. This CDR3 has 16 residues. CDR1 and CDR2 from the germline V gene are LGHDT and YNNKEL (reference sequence). Trimming cost V 7 bases and J 4 bases; bases outside gene matches: 12. DNA for the CDR3: TGTGCCAGCAACAATGTAGCGGGATCGACATACAATGAGCAGTTCTTC. Translation: CASNNVAGSTYNEQFF.

V gene TRBV4-1 combines with J gene TRBJ2-6; possible D gene TRBD2, 5 bases. V lost 4 bases and J 2 bases, leaving 9 bases between the germline ends. The length of the CDR3 is 15 residues. Germline V gives CDR1 MGHRA, CDR2 YSYEKL. The CDR3 reads CASSPAGAGANVLTF. CDR3 DNA sequence: TGCGCCAGCAGCCCAGCCGGGGCTGGGGCCAACGTCCTGACTTTC.

This chain links TRBV11-1 with TRBJ2-7; D might be TRBD1 (6 bases). The CDR3 consists of 13 residues. The V and J ends lost 5 bases and 4 bases respectively, with 12 bases between them. CDR1 is SGHAT and CDR2 is FQDESV in the germline V gene (reference sequence). The chain's CDR3 is CASSLTGQYEQYF. The CDR3 region has the DNA TGTGCCAGCAGCCTCACAGGGCAGTACGAGCAGTACTTC.

The chain has TRBV30 and TRBJ2-5; D is unresolved. The CDR3 covers 15 residues. The V and J ends lost 2 bases and 3 bases respectively, with 16 bases between them. CDR1 and CDR2 from the germline V gene are GTSNPN and SVGIG (reference sequence). The CDR3 DNA is TGTGCCTGGAGTACCCTTCGTCTGGAGAAAGAGACCCAGTACTTC. It yields the protein CAWSTLRLEKETQYF.

V usage is TRBV24-1 and J usage is TRBJ2-2; D gene ambiguous. Germline V CDR1 and CDR2: KGHDR, SFDVKD. V was pared by 5 bases and J by 1 base, with 4 bases between. The CDR3 loop spans 13 amino acids. In DNA, the CDR3 is TGTGCCACCAGTGCCAGGAACACCGGGGAGCTGTTTTTT. Protein: CATSARNTGELFF.

Note on this clone: No DNA is shown, since the ends of the CDR3 on it are uncertain; the CDR3 is the one TCRdb lists. The chain combines TRBV19 with TRBJ1-5; the D call of TRBD1 is as the table states it, not checked on the DNA. The CDR3 is made up of 15 amino acids, end residues included. Germline loops: CDR1 LNHDA, CDR2 SQIVND (reference sequence). This CDR3 is CASSILASNPQPQHF.

This clone was found a few times. The chain couples TRBV15 to TRBJ2-7, with 8 bases identical to TRBD1. The CDR3 contains 16 residues. The germline V gene encodes CDR1 LNHNV and CDR2 YYDKDF (reference sequence). The V segment lost 3 bases and the J segment 0 bases; nucleotides outside the gene matches: 7. Here the CDR3 reads CATSRGGQGLSYEQYF. The CDR3 nucleotides are TGTGCCACCAGCAGGGGAGGACAGGGTCTCTCCTACGAGCAGTACTTC.

The gene calls are TRBV19 and TRBJ2-2, with 8 positions matching TRBD1. The CDR3 is 14 amino acids. Per the germline V gene, CDR1 is LNHDA and CDR2 is SQIVND (reference sequence). Trimming at V came to 7 bases and at J to 4 bases, leaving 5 bases not matched to a gene. CDR3 sequence (DNA): TGTGCCAGTAAGGGGCAGGGGGCCACCGGGGAGCTGTTTTTT. Amino acid sequence: CASKGQGATGELFF.

This chain uses TRBV6-5 with TRBJ1-2; D gene uncertain. Trimming took 6 bases from V and 2 from J, leaving 13 bases between them. Germline-derived CDR1 and CDR2 are MNHEY and SVGAGI. This CDR3 spans 14 amino acids. The CDR3 DNA is TGTGCCAGCAGCCGCGTGGGGAGGAACTATGGCTACACCTTC. Its translation: CASSRVGRNYGYTF.

The gene calls are TRBV5-8 and TRBJ1-1; D is unresolved. Trimming took off 4 bases at V and 11 bases at J, with 18 bases between the two ends. Germline V gives CDR1 SGHTS, CDR2 YDEGEE. The CDR3 covers 13 residues. CDR3 nucleotide sequence: TGTGCCAGCAGCCGGGCCAGCGGGAGTCGGGCTTTCTTT. Translated, it gives CASSRASGSRAFF.

CDR3 sequence: CASSDGVDQPQHF. The CDR3 DNA is TGTGCCAGCAGTGACGGGGTAGATCAGCCCCAGCATTTT. V and J are TRBV6-1 and TRBJ1-5; D is unclear. Germline V lookup: CDR1 MNHNS, CDR2 SASEGT. This CDR3 is built from 13 residues. Trimming pared 3 bases from V and 5 bases from J, leaving 8 bases between.

V gene TRBV3-1 (or the pseudogene TRBV3-2) combines with J gene TRBJ1-2; D is undetermined. The V and J ends lost 2 bases and 5 bases respectively, with 9 bases between them. This CDR3 contains 13 residues. Germline CDR1 reads LGHDT; CDR2 reads YNNKEL (reference sequence). As DNA, the CDR3 is TGTGCCAGCAGCCAACCGGGGAGATATGGCTACACCTTC. Translating gives CASSQPGRYGYTF.

The chain combines TRBV20-1 with TRBJ2-1; weak D call: TRBD2 (6 bases). With 3 bases removed from V and 6 bases from J, the gap between germline ends came to 18 bases. This CDR3 has 15 residues. CDR1 is DFQATT, CDR2 SNEGSKA, per germline (reference sequence). The CDR3 DNA follows: TGCAGTGCTAGTCATCCGGGGGTAGGGACCAATGAGCAGTTCTTC. Protein product: CSASHPGVGTNEQFF.

The rearrangement uses TRBV6-6 and TRBJ2-1, with TRBD1 matching 7 bases. Germline V gives CDR1 MNHNY, CDR2 SVGAGI (reference sequence). Germline trimming cut 6 bases from V and 4 bases from J; bases unmatched to any gene: 6. This CDR3 region has 14 residues. The CDR3 DNA follows: TGTGCCAGCAGCAAAGGGACAGCTTACAATGAGCAGTTCTTC. Translated: CASSKGTAYNEQFF.

The chain recombines TRBV18 with TRBJ2-5, with 9 bases identical to TRBD1. The CDR3 contains 16 residues. The V gene's germline CDR1 is KGHSH and CDR2 LQKENI. With 3 bases clipped from V and 1 base from J, the junction kept 6 bases outside the gene matches. The CDR3 nucleotides read TGTGCCAGCTCACCCCGGGACAGGGAATTCCAAGAGACCCAGTACTTC. Its protein is CASSPRDREFQETQYF.

This clone turned up a few times. The chain links TRBV12-3 or TRBV12-4 to TRBJ2-5; tentative D call: TRBD2 (5 bases). CDR3 length equals 11 residues. Deletions cut 4 bases from V and 6 bases from J, with 6 bases between. The CDR3 loop is CASSSGKTQYF. As DNA, the CDR3 is TGTGCCAGCAGTTCCGGGAAGACCCAGTACTTC.

The gene calls are TRBV2 and TRBJ2-1; 7 positions agree with TRBD2. This CDR3 comprises 15 residues. Germline assignment: CDR1 SNHLY and CDR2 FYNNEI. The ends lost 5 bases at V and 4 bases at J; junction bases unmatched: 8. The CDR3, as DNA: TGTGCCAGCAGTATCCGGCGGGAGAGGTACAATGAGCAGTTCTTC. Translating gives CASSIRRERYNEQFF.

This clone was observed once. The chain recombines TRBV5-4 with TRBJ1-6; D possibly corresponds to TRBD1 (6 bases). Trimming left V 2 bases short and J 7 bases short, with 10 bases between. The CDR3 totals 14 residues. From germline, CDR1 is SGHNT and CDR2 YYREEE (reference sequence). For the CDR3, the DNA is TGTGCCAGCAGCTTCCGGGACACAAATTCACCCCTCCACTTT. It codes for CASSFRDTNSPLHF.

V and J are TRBV2 and TRBJ2-1; D might be TRBD2 (6 bases). CDR3 length: 12 residues. The ends were cut back, 9 bases at V and 3 bases at J, with 9 bases in the middle. In germline, CDR1 is SNHLY, CDR2 FYNNEI. CDR3: CASNSGYNEQFF. CDR3 in DNA: TGTGCCAGTAATAGCGGCTACAATGAGCAGTTCTTC.